This T cell receptor (beta chain) was sequenced in a study of blood T cell repertoires in COVID-19. Study background: T cells, B-cell-depleted T cells, or PBMCs supplied cDNA or gDNA.

Measured with immunoSEQ multiplex PCR; TCRdb has only the in-frame clones, and not every one. The sample has around 70,000 clones, more than 70% seen once. J lost 2 bases, V lost 4 bases, and 11 bases had no gene match. The CDR3 is 17 amino acids. The germline CDR1 and CDR2 sequences are SGDLS and YYNGEE. This sequence was found in a man over 45 with acute or convalescent COVID-19. Sequenced: peripheral blood. The V gene is TRBV9, the J gene TRBJ1-3; 8 bases match TRBD1. The CDR3 sequence: CASSPRDRLIAGNTIYF. In DNA form, the CDR3 reads TGTGCCAGCAGCCCCCGGGACAGGTTAATAGCTGGAAACACCATATATTTT.